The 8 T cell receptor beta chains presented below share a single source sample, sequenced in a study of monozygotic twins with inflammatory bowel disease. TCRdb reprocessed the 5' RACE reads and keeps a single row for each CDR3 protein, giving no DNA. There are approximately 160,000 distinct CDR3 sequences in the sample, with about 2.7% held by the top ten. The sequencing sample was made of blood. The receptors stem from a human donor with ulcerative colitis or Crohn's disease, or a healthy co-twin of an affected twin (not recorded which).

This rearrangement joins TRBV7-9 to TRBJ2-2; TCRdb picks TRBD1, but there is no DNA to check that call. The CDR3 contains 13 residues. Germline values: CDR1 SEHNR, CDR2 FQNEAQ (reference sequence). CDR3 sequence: CASTGQGAGELFF.

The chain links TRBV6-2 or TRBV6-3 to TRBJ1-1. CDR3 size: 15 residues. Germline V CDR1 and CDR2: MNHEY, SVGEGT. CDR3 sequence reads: CASSYLGSPDTEAFF.

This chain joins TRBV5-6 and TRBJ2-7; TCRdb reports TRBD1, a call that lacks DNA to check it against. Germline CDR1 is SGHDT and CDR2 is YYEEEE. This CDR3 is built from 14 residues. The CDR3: CASSLGQSAYEQYF.

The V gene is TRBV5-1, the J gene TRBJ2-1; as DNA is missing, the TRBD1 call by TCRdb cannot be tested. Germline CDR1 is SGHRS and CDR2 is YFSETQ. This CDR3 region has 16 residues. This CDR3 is CASSLVGQGPLAEQFF. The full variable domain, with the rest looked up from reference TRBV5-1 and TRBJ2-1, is KAGVTQTPRYLIKTRGQQVTLSCSPISGHRSVSWYQQTPGQGLQFLFEYFSETQRNKGNFPGRFSGRQFSNSRSEMNVSTLELGDSALYLCASSLVGQGPLAEQFFGPGTRLTVL.

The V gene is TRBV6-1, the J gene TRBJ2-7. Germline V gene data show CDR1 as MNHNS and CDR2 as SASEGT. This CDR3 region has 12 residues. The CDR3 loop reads CASSESRYEQYF.

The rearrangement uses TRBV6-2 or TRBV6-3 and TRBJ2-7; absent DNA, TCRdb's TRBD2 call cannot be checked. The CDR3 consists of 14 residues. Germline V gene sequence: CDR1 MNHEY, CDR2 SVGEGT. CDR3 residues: CASKTSGKVYEQYF.

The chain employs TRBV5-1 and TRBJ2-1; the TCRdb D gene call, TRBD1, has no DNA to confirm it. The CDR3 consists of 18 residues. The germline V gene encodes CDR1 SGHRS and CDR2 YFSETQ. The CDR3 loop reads CASTNQPRGLSVNNEQFF.

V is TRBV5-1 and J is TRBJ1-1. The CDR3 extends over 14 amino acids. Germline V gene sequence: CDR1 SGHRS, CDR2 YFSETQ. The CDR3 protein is CASSTVSGSAEAFF.